This TCR beta chain was retrieved from a study of beta chain features in type 1 diabetes. General study results and limits: Significant though moderate, a shortening of TCRB CDR3s appeared in all four CD4+ subsets of Type 1 diabetes patients. VDJ junctions sequenced from type 1 diabetes patients showed fewer insertions and more deletions.

Sorting of CD4+ naive, central memory, regulatory and stem cell-like memory cells was performed via CD45RO/CCR7/CD25/CD127/CD95/CD27. Between the trimmed V and J ends, which lost 5 bases and 7 bases, there was a span of 18 bases. This CDR3 is built from 15 residues. Germline-derived CDR1 and CDR2 are SGHTA and FQGNSA. In regard to this clone: The antigen remains undetermined.

What was sequenced were expressed TCRB transcripts, since all of the isolated RNA had been reverse transcribed. Method: immunoSEQ multiplex PCR; TCRdb's copy keeps in-frame clones and lacks some. Among around 650,000 clones listed, approximately 13% were seen once. Input material: naive CD4+ T cells from blood. The chain is built from TRBV7-2 and TRBJ2-4; TRBD2 is a possible D gene (6 bases). This clonotype was sampled from a man between 25 and 39 years old with type 1 diabetes. DNA for the CDR3: TGTGCCAGCAGCCCCCCAGGGAGGTTGAGGAACATTCAGTACTTC. Its translation is CASSPPGRLRNIQYF.